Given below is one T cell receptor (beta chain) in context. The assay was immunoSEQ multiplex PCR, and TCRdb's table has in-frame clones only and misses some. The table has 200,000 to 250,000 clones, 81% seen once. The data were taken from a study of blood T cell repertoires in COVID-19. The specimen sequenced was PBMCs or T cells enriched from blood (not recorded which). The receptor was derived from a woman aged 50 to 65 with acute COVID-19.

CDR3 in amino acids: CASSLGQGGSPLHF. As DNA, the CDR3 is TGTGCCAGTAGTCTCGGACAGGGCGGATCACCCCTCCACTTT. The J gene is TRBJ1-6, the V gene TRBV19, with 8 positions matching TRBD1. The germline CDR1 and CDR2 sequences are LNHDA and SQIVND (reference sequence). This CDR3 has 14 residues. V was pared by 5 bases and J by 10 bases, with 7 bases of the junction left unmatched.